The 15 T cell receptor beta chains below all came from one sample that was sequenced in a study of blood T cell repertoires in COVID-19. Here immunoSEQ multiplex PCR was the method, and the copy in TCRdb shows in-frame clones only, minus some. The sample records about 200,000 clones, 80% to 95% being singletons. The sample comprised peripheral blood. Receptors originate from a man between 60 and 75 years old with COVID-19, enrolled during active disease.

V usage is TRBV5-1 and J usage is TRBJ2-2, with D unresolved. CDR1 SGHRS and CDR2 YFSETQ come from the germline V gene. This CDR3 is 13 amino acids long. V lost 1 base to trimming and J lost 6 bases, with 7 bases between them. CDR3 sequence: CASSLTTAGELFF. CDR3 in DNA: TGCGCCAGCAGCTTGACTACTGCCGGGGAGCTGTTTTTT.

CDR3 protein: CASSYQGGSNQPQHF. The CDR3 nucleotides are TGTGCCAGCAGTTATCAAGGCGGGAGCAATCAGCCCCAGCATTTT. The chain carries TRBV6-5 and TRBJ1-5; the D is unclear. Trimming stripped 3 bases from V and 1 base from J, with 10 bases between. The germline V gene encodes CDR1 MNHEY and CDR2 SVGAGI. The CDR3 extends over 15 amino acids.

This chain links TRBV7-2 with TRBJ2-7; no definite D call. The CDR3 runs to 12 residues. Trimming cost V 6 bases and J 6 bases, with 12 bases left between them. The V gene's germline CDR1 is SGHTA and CDR2 FQGNSA. CDR3 in DNA: TGTGCCAGCAGAAAAGCCCTAAGCGAGCAGTACTTC. It specifies CASRKALSEQYF.

V is TRBV18 and J is TRBJ2-2; D possibly corresponds to TRBD1 (6 bases). Germline CDR1 is KGHSH and CDR2 is LQKENI. This CDR3 has 16 amino acids. Trimming took off 3 bases at V and 1 base at J, with 12 bases between the two ends. CDR3 sequence reads: CASSPQGSKNTGELFF. CDR3 sequence (DNA): TGTGCCAGCTCACCGCAGGGGTCAAAGAACACCGGGGAGCTGTTTTTT.

The chain employs TRBV5-1 and TRBJ2-7; 13 bases match TRBD2. J lost 5 bases, V lost 2 bases, and 10 bases had no gene match. The CDR3 runs 17 residues. The V gene's germline CDR1 is SGHRS and CDR2 YFSETQ. CDR3 in DNA: TGCGCCAGCAGCTTTGGGACTAGCGGGATTACAGTCCACGAGCAGTACTTC. Its protein product is CASSFGTSGITVHEQYF.

CDR3 coding DNA: TGTGCCAGCAGCAGTAGGGGGGGTGAGAATTCACCCCTCCACTTT. Its translation: CASSSRGGENSPLHF. The chain couples TRBV9 to TRBJ1-6; D may be TRBD1 (6 bases). Germline values: CDR1 SGDLS, CDR2 YYNGEE. This CDR3 spans 15 amino acids. Trimming cost V 4 bases and J 7 bases, with 15 bases left between them.

In its sample, this clone was seen a few times. This chain uses TRBV2 with TRBJ1-2, with 9 bases lining up with TRBD1. The CDR3 totals 13 residues. J was trimmed by 7 bases and V by 6 bases; bases with no gene match: 6. Germline V gives CDR1 SNHLY, CDR2 FYNNEI. The CDR3, as DNA: TGTGCCAGCAGCCGGACAGGGGTGGGTGGCTACACCTTC. This translates into CASSRTGVGGYTF.

The rearrangement links TRBV19 to TRBJ2-7; tentative D call: TRBD1 (5 bases). Trimming left V 3 bases short and J 2 bases short, with 11 bases between. Germline CDR1 reads LNHDA; CDR2 reads SQIVND (reference sequence). The CDR3 has 14 amino acids. CDR3 region: CASSITGDAYEQYF. In DNA form, the CDR3 reads TGTGCCAGTAGTATTACAGGCGATGCCTACGAGCAGTACTTC.

The chain couples TRBV16 to TRBJ1-5; TRBD1 is a possible D gene (5 bases). Trimming stripped 1 base from V and 3 bases from J, with 16 bases between. The CDR3 contains 17 residues. The V gene's germline CDR1 is KGHSY and CDR2 FQNENV. CDR3 protein: CASSQYSLDTSNQPQHF. DNA for the CDR3: TGTGCCAGCAGCCAATACAGTCTGGACACGTCCAATCAGCCCCAGCATTTT.

This chain links TRBV29-1 with TRBJ2-7; weak D call: TRBD2 (6 bases). This CDR3 region has 17 residues. CDR1 is SQVTM, CDR2 ANQGSEA, per germline. Trimming pared 5 bases from V and 3 bases from J, leaving 26 bases between. Here the CDR3 DNA reads TGCAGCGTTCGGGCAAGCCCTTTATATATAGCGGACTACGAGCAGTACTTC. Translating it yields CSVRASPLYIADYEQYF.

The genes are TRBV19 and TRBJ1-5, with 7 positions matching TRBD1. Germline trimming cut 6 bases from V and 4 bases from J; bases unmatched to any gene: 3. This CDR3 has 13 amino acids. Germline CDR1 is LNHDA and CDR2 is SQIVND (reference sequence). The CDR3 DNA is TGTGCCAGTAGCGGGACAGAAAATCAGCCCCAGCATTTT. Its translation is CASSGTENQPQHF.

The J gene is TRBJ2-2, the V gene TRBV19; the D gene is possibly TRBD1 (5 bases). In germline, CDR1 is LNHDA, CDR2 SQIVND (reference sequence). This CDR3 region has 18 residues. Trimming removed 5 bases at V and 8 bases at J, with 27 bases between. The CDR3 bases are TGTGCCAGTAGTCCAACTCGATTAACATGGGCGCAGGGTGGGGAGCTGTTTTTT. Protein sequence: CASSPTRLTWAQGGELFF.

CDR3: CASSLMPSSYEQYF. CDR3 bases: TGTGCCAGCAGCTTAATGCCCAGCTCCTACGAGCAGTACTTC. J is TRBJ2-7 and V is TRBV7-3, with D hard to call. CDR1 is SGHTA and CDR2 is FQGTGA in the germline V gene. With 1 base removed from V and 0 bases from J, the gap between germline ends came to 7 bases. This CDR3 is 14 amino acids long.

The V gene is TRBV27, the J gene TRBJ1-1; D not certain. CDR3 length: 14 residues. Between the trimmed V and J ends, which lost 4 bases and 1 base, there was a span of 10 bases. The germline V gene has CDR1 MNHEY and CDR2 SMNVEV (reference sequence). CDR3 in DNA: TGTGCCAGCAGTTCTCCAGGTTGGAACACTGAAGCTTTCTTT. This encodes CASSSPGWNTEAFF.

The chain has TRBV23-1 and TRBJ2-1; 7 nucleotides agree with TRBD1. TRBV23-1 is identified as an open reading frame with a role that is uncertain. The CDR3 sequence is 16 residues long. Germline trimming cut 6 bases from V and 9 bases from J; bases unmatched to any gene: 17. The DNA of the CDR3 is TGCGCCAGCAGCGAGCCCCCGAGACAGGGAGACTTTGAGCAGTTCTTC. Translation: CASSEPPRQGDFEQFF.